The clone carrying this T cell receptor beta chain was counted many times. Antigen specificity is unknown. The V and J ends lost 3 bases and 2 bases, in that order; junction bases with no gene match: 5. The CDR3 extends over 15 amino acids. CDR1 is MDHEN, CDR2 SYDVKM, per germline. From RNA transcripts, TCR beta CDR3 regions were amplified. When the TCR CDR3 underwent first-round RT-PCR, the HTBI primer set was used. TCRdb fed the multiplex PCR reads into MiXCR, producing one record per CDR3 protein. The table includes some 380,000 distinct CDR3 sequences, 13% detected once. The data derive from a study of T cells in Graves' hyperthyroidism and ophthalmopathy. Study-level results: The model foresaw ophthalmopathy a median roughly 6.3 months prior to onset. Blood also carried most thyroid clonotypes expanded above 0.001.

The sequenced material came from blood. This chain joins TRBV28 and TRBJ2-5; 8 bases are shared with TRBD2. The source is a man younger than 40 with Graves' hyperthyroidism that later progressed to Graves' ophthalmopathy. CDR3: CASSFASGSQETQYF. In DNA, the CDR3 is TGTGCCAGCAGTTTTGCTAGCGGGTCACAAGAGACCCAGTACTTC.